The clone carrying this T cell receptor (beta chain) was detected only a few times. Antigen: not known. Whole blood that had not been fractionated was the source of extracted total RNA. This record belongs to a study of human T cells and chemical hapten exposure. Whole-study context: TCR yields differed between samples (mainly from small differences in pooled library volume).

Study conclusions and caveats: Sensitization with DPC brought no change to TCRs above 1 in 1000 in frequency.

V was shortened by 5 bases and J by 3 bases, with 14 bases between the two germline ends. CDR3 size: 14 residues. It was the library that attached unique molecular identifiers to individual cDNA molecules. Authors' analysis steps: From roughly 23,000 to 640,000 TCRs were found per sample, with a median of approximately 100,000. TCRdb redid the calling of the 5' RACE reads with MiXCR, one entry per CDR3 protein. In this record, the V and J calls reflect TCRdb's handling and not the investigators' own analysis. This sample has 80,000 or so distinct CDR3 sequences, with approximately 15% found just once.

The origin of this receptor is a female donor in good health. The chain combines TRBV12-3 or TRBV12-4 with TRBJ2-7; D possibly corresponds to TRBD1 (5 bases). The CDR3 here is CASSIHRIRYEQYF. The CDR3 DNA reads TGTGCCAGCAGTATCCACAGGATACGCTACGAGCAGTACTTC.